The 26 T cell receptor beta chains listed next were all sequenced from one sample in a study of T cells in Graves' hyperthyroidism and ophthalmopathy (dated by TCRdb to about 2019). Library generation was performed with multiplex PCR. The listed sequencing device is Illumina HiSeq 2000. TCR beta CDR3 regions were amplified from RNA transcripts. A first-round RT-PCR of the TCR CDR3 used the HTBI primer set with the Qiagen OneStep RT-PCR kit. The public reads were run again by TCRdb, first through fastp at Q25 and then through MiXCR, and only productive beta chains were kept. Every entry covers one CDR3 protein and lists the most common genes and DNA from its rows. The sample table holds a few hundred thousand distinct CDR3 sequences, of which roughly 46% were seen once. The ten largest clones add up to around 7.7% of the sample. Material: peripheral blood or thyroid tissue (not recorded which). All receptors come from a woman aged 18-29 years with Graves' hyperthyroidism.

This clonotype was seen a single time. The rearrangement links TRBV5-1 to TRBJ1-4; TRBD1 is a possible D gene (6 bases). Looked up from germline, CDR1 is SGHRS and CDR2 is YFSETQ. V lost 2 bases and J 7 bases, leaving 27 bases between the germline ends. This CDR3 spans 19 amino acids. As DNA, the CDR3 is TGCGCCAGCAGCTTTAGTCTACAGGGCGGACTAGCGGGAGGTGAAAAACTGTTTTTT. Its translation is CASSFSLQGGLAGGEKLFF. Using reference TRBV5-1 and TRBJ1-4 for the parts outside the CDR3, the full variable domain is KAGVTQTPRYLIKTRGQQVTLSCSPISGHRSVSWYQQTPGQGLQFLFEYFSETQRNKGNFPGRFSGRQFSNSRSEMNVSTLELGDSALYLCASSFSLQGGLAGGEKLFFGSGTQLSVL.

The chain employs TRBV7-3 and TRBJ2-6; 12 bases line up with TRBD2. V gave up 2 bases and J gave up 0 bases; unmatched junction bases: 11. Germline values: CDR1 SGHTA, CDR2 FQGTGA. The CDR3 length is 21 residues. The CDR3 protein is CASSLHAGLAGSSSGANVLTF. The CDR3 bases are TGTGCCAGCAGCTTACATGCGGGACTAGCGGGTTCCAGCTCTGGGGCCAACGTCCTGACTTTC.

This clonotype was seen a handful of times. This sequence joins TRBV24-1 and TRBJ2-7; D is ambiguous. The J call is in doubt because the DNA end fits TRBJ2-1 better. CDR1 is KGHDR, CDR2 SFDVKD, per germline. This CDR3 spans 13 amino acids. The chain's CDR3 is CATSRSDWNEQFF. DNA of the CDR3: TGTGCCACTTCGAGGAGCGATTGGAATGAGCAGTTCTTC.

The J gene is TRBJ2-3, the V gene TRBV7-9; D is possibly TRBD2 (5 bases). V was trimmed by 9 bases and J by 2 bases, leaving 12 bases between them. Germline lookup yields CDR1 SEHNR and CDR2 FQNEAQ (reference sequence). The CDR3 runs 13 residues. CDR3 amino acids: CARGMGDTDTQYF. The CDR3 nucleotides read TGTGCCAGAGGGATGGGAGACACAGATACGCAGTATTTT.

A few counts support this clonotype. The J gene is TRBJ2-3, the V gene TRBV4-2, with a tentative D call TRBD2 (6 bases). V lost 0 bases and J 7 bases, leaving 20 bases between the germline ends. CDR3 length equals 17 residues. CDR1 and CDR2 from the germline V gene are LGHNA and YNFKEQ. Written as DNA, the CDR3 is TGTGCCAGCAGCCAAGATCAACAGAGCGGGCGCGGGCATACGCAGTATTTT. Encoded protein: CASSQDQQSGRGHTQYF.

The CDR3 nucleotides read TGCAGCGTTGATGGCGGGCAGTACAATGAGCAGTTCTTC. Its translation: CSVDGGQYNEQFF. This chain links TRBV29-1 with TRBJ2-1; possibly TRBD2 for D (5 bases). The CDR3 sequence is 13 residues long. Germline CDR1 is SQVTM and CDR2 is ANQGSEA. V was cut by 3 bases and J by 4 bases, with 10 bases left in between.

The gene calls are TRBV7-2 and TRBJ2-1; 7 nucleotides agree with TRBD2. V gave up 0 bases and J gave up 7 bases; unmatched junction bases: 3. Looked up from germline, CDR1 is SGHTA and CDR2 is FQGNSA. The CDR3 is made up of 14 amino acids. DNA of the CDR3: TGTGCCAGCAGCTTAGCGGGGGGGAGGAATGAGCAGTTCTTC. Amino acids: CASSLAGGRNEQFF. The full variable domain, with the rest looked up from reference TRBV7-2 and TRBJ2-1, is GAGVSQSPSNKVTEKGKDVELRCDPISGHTALYWYRQSLGQGLEFLIYFQGNSAPDKSGLPSDRFSAERTGGSVSTLTIQRTQQEDSAVYLCASSLAGGRNEQFFGPGTRLTVL.

Remarks on this clonotype: One end of the junction varies from germline; a read error may be responsible. V usage is TRBV2 and J usage is TRBJ1-1; D call uncertain. The CDR3 totals 12 residues. Germline lookup yields CDR1 SNHLY and CDR2 FYNNEI. The CDR3 here is CASSYPFSEALF. CDR3 coding DNA: TGTGCCAGCAGTTACCCTTTCAGTGAGGCTCTCTTT.

This clonotype was picked up many times. The chain employs TRBV19 and TRBJ1-5; D uncertain. CDR3 length: 14 amino acids. Germline-derived CDR1 and CDR2 are LNHDA and SQIVND (reference sequence). Trimming removed 3 bases from V and 4 bases from J, with 10 bases in between. This CDR3 reads CASSMFERNQPQHF. In DNA, the CDR3 is TGTGCCAGTAGTATGTTCGAACGGAATCAGCCCCAGCATTTT.

V is TRBV19 and J is TRBJ2-3; maybe TRBD2 (6 bases). The germline V gene has CDR1 LNHDA and CDR2 SQIVND (reference sequence). The CDR3 sequence is 15 residues long. Trimming pared 1 base from V and 0 bases from J, leaving 8 bases between. The CDR3 nucleotides are TGTGCCAGTAGTATAGCTAGCGTAAGCACAGATACGCAGTATTTT. Protein product: CASSIASVSTDTQYF.

The chain links TRBV6-1 to TRBJ2-6; 8 bases agree with TRBD2. J lost 0 bases, V lost 4 bases, and 11 bases had no gene match. Germline CDR1 is MNHNS and CDR2 is SASEGT. This CDR3 is built from 19 residues. This chain's CDR3 is CASSAGGPTSYSGANVLTF. The CDR3 DNA reads as TGTGCCAGCAGTGCGGGGGGGCCCACCTCGTACTCTGGGGCCAACGTCCTGACTTTC.

The V gene is TRBV24-1, the J gene TRBJ2-7; possible D gene TRBD2, 6 bases. Deletions cut 3 bases from V and 2 bases from J, with 16 bases between. The CDR3 runs 16 residues. The germline V gene has CDR1 KGHDR and CDR2 SFDVKD. As DNA, the CDR3 is TGTGCCACCAGTGATGAGGGTGCGGGGCCAACCTACGAGCAGTACTTC. It codes for CATSDEGAGPTYEQYF.

This clonotype was found a few times. One junction end disagrees with the germline gene, perhaps due to a read error. The chain joins TRBV19 to TRBJ2-5, with 12 bases that match TRBD2. The CDR3 is 17 residues long. CDR1 is LNHDA and CDR2 is SQIVND in the germline V gene (reference sequence). Here the CDR3 reads CARRGASGRDRREAQYF. The CDR3 region has the DNA TGTGCCAGACGGGGGGCTAGCGGGAGGGACAGAAGAGAGGCCCAGTACTTC.

Ten or more counts support this clonotype. This chain links TRBV5-1 with TRBJ1-2; 7 nucleotides agree with TRBD1. Germline trimming cut 0 bases from V and 4 bases from J; bases unmatched to any gene: 6. The CDR3 extends over 15 amino acids. Germline assignment: CDR1 SGHRS and CDR2 YFSETQ. This CDR3 is CASSLVPGGSYGYTF. The DNA of the CDR3 is TGCGCCAGCAGCTTGGTCCCAGGGGGGAGCTATGGCTACACCTTC.

The chain couples TRBV7-9 to TRBJ2-6; 8 nucleotides line up with TRBD1. CDR3 size: 19 residues. Germline loops: CDR1 SEHNR, CDR2 FQNEAQ (reference sequence). V was pared by 6 bases and J by 1 base, with 14 bases of the junction left unmatched. The CDR3 DNA reads TGTGCCAGCAGTTTACCCAGGGGGCTAGCGCTTTCTGGGGCCAACGTCCTGACTTTC. This gives the protein CASSLPRGLALSGANVLTF.

The J gene is TRBJ1-1, the V gene TRBV7-9; a weak D match, TRBD1 (6 bases). This CDR3 comprises 15 residues. V dropped 1 base and J dropped 13 bases, with 22 bases sitting between them. Germline CDR1 is SEHNR and CDR2 is FQNEAQ (reference sequence). The CDR3 DNA reads as TGTGCCAGCAGCTTAGAAGGGGGACAACACCTAATTGGTTTCTTT. It yields the protein CASSLEGGQHLIGFF.

This clonotype showed up many times. The chain couples TRBV11-2 to TRBJ2-7, with 9 bases aligning to TRBD2. The germline V gene has CDR1 SGHAT and CDR2 FQNNGV. V lost 5 bases, J lost 3 bases, and 5 bases stayed unmatched. The CDR3 is 14 amino acids. The CDR3 region has the DNA TGTGCCAGCAGCCAGGGACTAGCTGGCTACGAGCAGTACTTC. Protein: CASSQGLAGYEQYF. Using reference TRBV11-2 and TRBJ2-7 for the parts outside the CDR3, the full variable domain is EAGVAQSPRYKIIEKRQSVAFWCNPISGHATLYWYQQILGQGPKLLIQFQNNGVVDDSQLPKDRFSAERLKGVDSTLKIQPAKLEDSAVYLCASSQGLAGYEQYFGPGTRLTVT.

With regard to this clonotype: As the CDR3 is not closed by the conserved phenylalanine or tryptophan, this likely results from a read error. This chain connects TRBV24-1 to TRBJ1-5; D unresolved. The CDR3 extends over 15 amino acids. The V gene lost 5 bases and the J gene lost 0 bases, with 10 bases spanning the gap. CDR1 and CDR2 (germline): KGHDR, SFDVKD. This CDR3 is CATSGGGYSNQPQHL. Written as DNA, the CDR3 is TGTGCCACCAGTGGAGGAGGCTATAGCAATCAGCCCCAGCATCTT.

This clonotype was recorded a few times. V usage is TRBV12-3 or TRBV12-4 and J usage is TRBJ2-3, with 11 bases matching TRBD2. V gave up 6 bases and J gave up 3 bases; unmatched junction bases: 8. The CDR3 consists of 16 residues. CDR3 sequence reads: CASSPGRTSGTDTQYF. The CDR3 region has the DNA TGTGCCAGCAGCCCGGGACGGACTAGCGGGACAGATACGCAGTATTTT.

The V gene is TRBV12-3 or TRBV12-4, the J gene TRBJ1-6; no reliable D call. The CDR3 length is 13 residues. V lost 6 bases and J lost 10, with 13 bases in between. The CDR3 region has the DNA TGTGCCAGCAGAGGATACTTAGGGTCACCCCTCCACTTT. Its protein product is CASRGYLGSPLHF.

In this sample, this clonotype turned up once. This chain uses TRBV10-1 with TRBJ2-1; 8 nucleotides match TRBD1. Germline V gene data show CDR1 as WNHNN and CDR2 as SYGVQD (reference sequence). Losses at the gene ends were 2 bases for V and 7 bases for J; bases not matched to a gene: 4. The CDR3 runs 14 residues. The CDR3: CASSEDRGPNEQFF. The CDR3 bases are TGCGCCAGCAGTGAGGACAGGGGTCCTAATGAGCAGTTCTTC.

This clonotype was detected once. The CDR3 ends on some other residue instead of the conserved phenylalanine or tryptophan, so this is likely a read error. The chain carries TRBV6-1 and TRBJ2-2; D call uncertain. Germline V gives CDR1 MNHNS, CDR2 SASEGT. The CDR3 is made up of 9 amino acids. V was cut by 7 bases and J by 8 bases, with 2 bases left in between. The CDR3 protein is CASMGELFS. The DNA of the CDR3 is TGTGCCAGCATGGGGGAGCTGTTTTCT.

This clonotype was seen at least ten times. The V call is TRBV7-9, the J call TRBJ1-4; TRBD1 matches at 9 bases. The CDR3 has 14 residues. The junction had 2 bases not matched to a gene; V was cut back by 3 bases and J by 6 bases. CDR1 is SEHNR, CDR2 FQNEAQ, per germline (reference sequence). The CDR3 DNA follows: TGTGCCAGCAGCTTCGACAGGGGGGATGAAAAACTGTTTTTT. Protein: CASSFDRGDEKLFF. Based on the CDR3 plus reference TRBV7-9 and TRBJ1-4, the full variable domain is DTGVSQNPRHKITKRGQNVTFRCDPISEHNRLYWYRQTLGQGPEFLTYFQNEAQLEKSRLLSDRFSAERPKGSFSTLEIQRTEQGDSAMYLCASSFDRGDEKLFFGSGTQLSVL.

The J gene is TRBJ1-2, the V gene TRBV29-1, with D possibly being TRBD1 (6 bases). Germline CDR1 and CDR2: SQVTM and ANQGSEA. There are 13 residues in the CDR3. V gave up 5 bases and J gave up 3 bases, with 13 bases separating them. The CDR3 reads CSVTGPGDYGYTF. As DNA, the CDR3 is TGCAGCGTTACAGGGCCGGGGGACTATGGCTACACCTTC.

This clonotype occurred many times. This chain joins TRBV25-1 and TRBJ1-1, with 7 nucleotides matching TRBD1. Looked up from germline, CDR1 is MGHDK and CDR2 is SYGVNS. V shed 4 bases, J shed 1 base, and the junction held 6 bases outside the gene matches. This CDR3 comprises 15 residues. CDR3 residues: CASSGNRGWNTEAFF. The CDR3 DNA reads TGTGCCAGCAGTGGGAACAGGGGCTGGAACACTGAAGCTTTCTTT.

Many counts were recorded for this clonotype. The V gene is TRBV19, the J gene TRBJ2-5, with D unresolved. The CDR3 is 13 amino acids. V shed 6 bases and J shed 5 bases, with 13 bases lying between them. Germline V gene sequence: CDR1 LNHDA, CDR2 SQIVND (reference sequence). CDR3 in DNA: TGTGCCAGTAGCCCTTCGGGTCCGGAGACCCAGTACTTC. The encoded protein is CASSPSGPETQYF.